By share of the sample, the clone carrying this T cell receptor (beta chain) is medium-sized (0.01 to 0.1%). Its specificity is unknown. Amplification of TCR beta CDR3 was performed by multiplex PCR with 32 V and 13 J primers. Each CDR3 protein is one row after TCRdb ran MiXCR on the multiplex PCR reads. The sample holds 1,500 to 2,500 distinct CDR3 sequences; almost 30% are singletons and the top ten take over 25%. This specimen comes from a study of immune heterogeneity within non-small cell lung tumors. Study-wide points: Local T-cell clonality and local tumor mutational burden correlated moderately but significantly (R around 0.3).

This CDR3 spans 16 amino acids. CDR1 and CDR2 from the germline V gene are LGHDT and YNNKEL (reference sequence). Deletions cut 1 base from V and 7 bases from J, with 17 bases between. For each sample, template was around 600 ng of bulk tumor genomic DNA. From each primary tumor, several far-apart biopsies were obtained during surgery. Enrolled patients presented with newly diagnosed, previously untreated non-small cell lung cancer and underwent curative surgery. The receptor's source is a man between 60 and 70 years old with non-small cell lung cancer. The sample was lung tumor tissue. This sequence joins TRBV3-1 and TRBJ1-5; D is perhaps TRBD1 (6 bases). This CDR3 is CASSQGFRQGRQPQHF. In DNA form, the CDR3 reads TGTGCCAGCAGCCAAGGTTTTCGGCAGGGGAGGCAGCCCCAGCATTTT.